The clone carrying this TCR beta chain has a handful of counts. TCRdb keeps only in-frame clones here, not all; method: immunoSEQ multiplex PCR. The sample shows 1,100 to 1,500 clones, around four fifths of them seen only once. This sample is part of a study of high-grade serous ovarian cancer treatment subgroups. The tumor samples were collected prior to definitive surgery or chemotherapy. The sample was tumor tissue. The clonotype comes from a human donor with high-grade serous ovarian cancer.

The DNA for the CDR3 is TGTGCCAGCAGTTTCCTTAGCGGAGGCGGGGAGACCCAGTACTTC. Its protein product is CASSFLSGGGETQYF. The chain links TRBV27 to TRBJ2-5, with D tentatively TRBD2 (6 bases). The germline CDR1 and CDR2 sequences are MNHEY and SMNVEV (reference sequence). V lost 3 bases and J lost 5, with 16 bases in between. CDR3 size: 15 residues.